This TCR beta chain was sequenced in a study of T cell responses to AZD1222 COVID-19 vaccine. The table came from immunoSEQ multiplex PCR; TCRdb's copy has only in-frame clones and leaves some out. Of under 200,000 clones in the sample, 90% to 95% were seen once. The germline V gene encodes CDR1 SGDLS and CDR2 YYNGEE. The CDR3 runs to 13 residues. The V segment lost 4 bases and the J segment 3 bases; nucleotides outside the gene matches: 3. V is TRBV9 and J is TRBJ1-2; 7 bases line up with TRBD1. Here the sequenced sample was peripheral blood, taken 28 days after the second dose of the MenACWY control vaccine. The clonotype comes from an adult who received the MenACWY meningococcal vaccine as a control. CDR3 sequence (DNA): TGTGCCAGCAGCCCAGGGGGAGACTATGGCTACACCTTC. Amino acid sequence: CASSPGGDYGYTF.